In its sample, the clone carrying this T cell receptor (beta chain) was seen a few times. Its target is not known. This sample was taken from a study of blood T cells in healthy people across ages. Points from the study as a whole: Getting older went along with TCR beta diversity per million T cells dropping roughly linearly.

A J-beta primer mix and a sample-barcoded 5' primer were used in a second PCR of roughly 6 to 11 cycles. A tag from a template-switch adaptor with 12 random nucleotides marked each cDNA molecule. TCRdb reprocessed the 5' RACE reads via MiXCR and lists one record per CDR3 protein. The profile shows fewer than 2,000,000 distinct CDR3 sequences, roughly two fifths of them singletons. This receptor was identified in a human donor in good health. Sequenced: blood.

CDR3 region: CASSQVMGGGANEQFF. The CDR3 nucleotides read TGCGCCAGCAGCCAAGTAATGGGCGGGGGGGCCAACGAGCAGTTCTTC. The chain links TRBV4-3 to TRBJ2-1, with 9 bases lining up with TRBD2. The length of the CDR3 is 16 residues. CDR1 is LGHNA, CDR2 YSLEER, per germline. V shed 1 base, J shed 10 bases, and the junction held 11 bases outside the gene matches.